This entry lists 26 T cell receptor beta chains sequenced from one sample in a study of T cells after yellow fever vaccination. In TCRdb, the 5' RACE reads were re-called with MiXCR into one record per CDR3 protein. The profile shows roughly 500,000 distinct CDR3 sequences, over 15% of them singletons. The specimen was PBMCs, collected 15 days after the yellow fever booster vaccination. All receptors come from a man aged 25-40 years who received the YFV17D yellow fever vaccine.

This chain uses TRBV20-1 with TRBJ2-5; D uncertain. Trimming cost V 4 bases and J 1 base, with 19 bases left between them. The CDR3 contains 16 residues. Per germline, CDR1 DFQATT and CDR2 SNEGSKA (reference sequence). CDR3 loop: CSATPLLGAFQETQYF. As DNA, the CDR3 is TGCAGTGCTACACCCCTCCTAGGTGCATTCCAAGAGACCCAGTACTTC.

This clonotype was seen only a few times. CDR3 in amino acids: CASSVRTETDTQYF. Here the CDR3 DNA reads TGTGCCAGCAGCGTCCGGACGGAAACAGATACGCAGTATTTT. The rearrangement uses TRBV9 and TRBJ2-3; no firm D call. Trimming took 2 bases from V and 3 from J, leaving 10 bases between them. This CDR3 spans 14 amino acids. The germline gives CDR1 SGDLS, CDR2 YYNGEE.

The rearrangement links TRBV12-3 or TRBV12-4 to TRBJ2-3, with a possible D match to TRBD2 (5 bases). V lost 7 bases, J lost 3 bases, and 14 bases lay in between. CDR3 length: 14 residues. The CDR3 loop reads CASTKELVTDTQYF. DNA for the CDR3: TGTGCCAGCACCAAGGAACTAGTTACAGATACGCAGTATTTT.

This clonotype was seen a handful of times. DNA of the CDR3: TGCGCCAGCAGCAACAGGGCCAGCACAGATACGCAGTATTTT. Protein: CASSNRASTDTQYF. The rearrangement joins TRBV5-1 to TRBJ2-3; TRBD1 might be the D (6 bases). Trimming pared 4 bases from V and 0 bases from J, leaving 9 bases between. Germline V CDR1 and CDR2: SGHRS, YFSETQ. This CDR3 is 14 amino acids long.

This clonotype was found a few times. This chain joins TRBV18 and TRBJ1-4; no reliable D call. V was clipped by 3 bases and J by 12 bases, with 17 bases between them. CDR3 length equals 14 residues. Germline assignment: CDR1 KGHSH and CDR2 LQKENI. CDR3 protein: CASSPAPMAVELFF. The CDR3 DNA reads as TGTGCCAGCTCACCGGCGCCCATGGCTGTTGAACTGTTTTTT.

There are a few counts of this clonotype. This rearrangement joins TRBV29-1 to TRBJ2-3; D uncertain. The CDR3 loop spans 11 amino acids. The ends were cut back, 8 bases at V and 3 bases at J, with 9 bases in the middle. Germline assignment: CDR1 SQVTM and CDR2 ANQGSEA. The DNA of the CDR3 is TGCAGCTACTTTAGGACAGATACGCAGTATTTT. This translates into CSYFRTDTQYF.

V is TRBV12-5 and J is TRBJ2-7; TRBD1 matches 10 bases. V was clipped by 6 bases and J by 2 bases; unmatched bases: 7. The germline gives CDR1 LGHNT, CDR2 FRNRAP. This CDR3 has 15 amino acids. The CDR3 bases are TGTGCTAGTGGCCCCGGACAGGGGGTCCCCTACGAGCAGTACTTC. This gives the protein CASGPGQGVPYEQYF.

This clonotype was seen more than once but under ten times. The rearrangement joins TRBV6-1 to TRBJ2-1; the match to TRBD2 covers 10 bases. The CDR3 is 15 amino acids. Trimming took 7 bases from V and 6 from J; bases not matched to a gene: 9. Germline CDR1 and CDR2: MNHNS and SASEGT. The CDR3 nucleotides read TGTGCCAGCACCCCCGGACTAGCGGAGACCAATGAGCAGTTCTTC. Its translation: CASTPGLAETNEQFF.

The table lists this clonotype with a few counts. The chain joins TRBV7-2 to TRBJ1-3; D is possibly TRBD1 (6 bases). CDR1 is SGHTA and CDR2 is FQGNSA in the germline V gene. The V end lost 5 bases, the J end lost 0 bases, and 17 bases lay between the germline ends. The CDR3 length is 17 residues. CDR3 DNA: TGTGCCAGCAGCCAGCAGACAGGAATGCACTCTGGAAACACCATATATTTT. Protein product: CASSQQTGMHSGNTIYF.

This clonotype showed up just a few times. The rearrangement uses TRBV20-1 and TRBJ2-5; no clear D. The CDR3 runs 16 residues. Per germline, CDR1 DFQATT and CDR2 SNEGSKA (reference sequence). V lost 2 bases and J lost 2, with 18 bases in between. The DNA of the CDR3 is TGCAGTGCTAGAAAGGAATGGGCTATAGAACAAGAGACCCAGTACTTC. Translating gives CSARKEWAIEQETQYF.

The V call is TRBV5-1, the J call TRBJ2-4; D tentatively fits TRBD1 or TRBD2 (5 bases each). Germline assignment: CDR1 SGHRS and CDR2 YFSETQ. The CDR3 totals 14 residues. V lost 2 bases and J 8 bases, leaving 14 bases between the germline ends. For the CDR3, the DNA is TGCGCCAGCAGCTTAGGGACCCCTGGGGACATTCAGTACTTC. Its translation: CASSLGTPGDIQYF.

The CDR3 coding sequence is TGTGCCACCGTGTCTCGAGCTCGGAATGAGCAGTTCTTC. Encoded protein: CATVSRARNEQFF. This chain connects TRBV15 to TRBJ2-1; D remains ambiguous. The V gene's germline CDR1 is LNHNV and CDR2 YYDKDF (reference sequence). There are 13 residues in the CDR3. Trimming pared 8 bases from V and 7 bases from J, leaving 15 bases between.

This clonotype was seen a handful of times. The V call is TRBV20-1, the J call TRBJ2-5; tentatively, D is TRBD1 or TRBD2 (6 bases each). Trimming removed 3 bases at V and 4 bases at J, with 12 bases between. Germline-derived CDR1 and CDR2 are DFQATT and SNEGSKA (reference sequence). CDR3 length: 13 residues. The CDR3 spells CSASLQGGETQYF. CDR3 sequence (DNA): TGCAGTGCTAGTTTACAGGGAGGAGAGACCCAGTACTTC.

J is TRBJ1-1 and V is TRBV4-1, with unresolved D. Trimming cost V 6 bases and J 2 bases, with 13 bases left between them. The CDR3 contains 14 residues. Germline values: CDR1 MGHRA, CDR2 YSYEKL. CDR3 amino acids: CASRSGQPNTEAFF. The CDR3 nucleotides read TGCGCCAGCAGGTCCGGCCAACCCAACACTGAAGCTTTCTTT.

DNA of the CDR3: TGTGCCAGCAGCGGGGGAGTCGCGCGGCAAGAGACCCAGTACTTC. Encoded protein: CASSGGVARQETQYF. The rearrangement links TRBV5-5 to TRBJ2-5; the D gene could be TRBD1 or TRBD2 (5 bases each). The V end lost 4 bases, the J end lost 2 bases, and 15 bases lay between the germline ends. CDR3 size: 15 residues. CDR1 and CDR2 (germline): SGHKS, YYEKEE (reference sequence). The full variable domain, with the rest looked up from reference TRBV5-5 and TRBJ2-5, is DAGVTQSPTHLIKTRGQQVTLRCSPISGHKSVSWYQQVLGQGPQFIFQYYEKEERGRGNFPDRFSARQFPNYSSELNVNALLLGDSALYLCASSGGVARQETQYFGPGTRLLVL.

This chain uses TRBV7-2 with TRBJ1-5, with D uncertain. V was pared by 3 bases and J by 6 bases, with 12 bases between. The V gene's germline CDR1 is SGHTA and CDR2 FQGNSA. The CDR3 runs to 14 residues. CDR3 sequence (DNA): TGTGCCAGCAGCTTGGGAGGGTACAGTCAGCCCCAGCATTTT. This translates into CASSLGGYSQPQHF.

In this sample, this clonotype turned up a few times. The rearrangement joins TRBV3-1 to TRBJ2-7; TRBD2 agrees at 7 bases. The CDR3 is 14 amino acids. The ends lost 2 bases at V and 6 bases at J; junction bases unmatched: 7. From germline, CDR1 is LGHDT and CDR2 YNNKEL (reference sequence). In nucleotides, the CDR3 is TGTGCCAGCAGCCAAATAGGCGGGGGATCCGAGCAGTACTTC. Its protein is CASSQIGGGSEQYF.

The CDR3 region has the DNA TGTGCCAGCAGCACGAGGGGGTGGGGTACCTACGAGCAGTACTTC. The encoded protein is CASSTRGWGTYEQYF. The chain couples TRBV7-2 to TRBJ2-7, with D maybe TRBD1 (6 bases). Trimming removed 5 bases at V and 2 bases at J, with 16 bases between. Germline CDR1 SGHTA, CDR2 FQGNSA. The CDR3 runs 15 residues.

This clonotype has more than one count but fewer than ten. The rearrangement links TRBV29-1 to TRBJ2-6; TRBD1 is a possible D gene (5 bases). Germline loops: CDR1 SQVTM, CDR2 ANQGSEA. The CDR3 runs to 14 residues. Trimming took 6 bases from V and 4 from J, leaving 13 bases between them. The DNA of the CDR3 is TGCAGCGTGCGATCAGGGTCCGGGGCCAACGTCCTGACTTTC. This encodes CSVRSGSGANVLTF.

The chain links TRBV12-3 or TRBV12-4 to TRBJ2-7; 9 positions match TRBD1. Trimming cost V 2 bases and J 6 bases; bases outside gene matches: 8. The CDR3 sequence is 15 residues long. The CDR3 loop is CASSLTSGTGFEQYF. Here the CDR3 DNA reads TGTGCCAGCAGTTTAACCTCCGGGACAGGGTTCGAGCAGTACTTC.

This clonotype was seen more than once but under ten times. V and J are TRBV11-3 and TRBJ2-3; the D gene is possibly TRBD1 (5 bases). Trimming removed 8 bases at V and 2 bases at J, with 14 bases between. In germline, CDR1 is SGHNT, CDR2 YENEEA. The CDR3 has 14 residues. The CDR3 sequence is CASSQGEPTDTQYF. CDR3 bases: TGTGCCAGCTCCCAGGGCGAGCCCACAGATACGCAGTATTTT.

This clonotype was counted only a few times. The V and J genes are TRBV20-1 and TRBJ2-1; 10 positions match TRBD2. The CDR3 extends over 17 amino acids. CDR1 and CDR2 (germline): DFQATT, SNEGSKA (reference sequence). Unmatched junction bases numbered 11, after V lost 6 bases and J lost 0 bases. As DNA, the CDR3 is TGCAGTGCCATAGCGGGAGGAGAATTAGGCTCCTACAATGAGCAGTTCTTC. As protein: CSAIAGGELGSYNEQFF.

The chain employs TRBV6-4 and TRBJ2-1, with TRBD2 matching over 7 bases. CDR3 length equals 16 residues. Trimming cost V 5 bases and J 9 bases; bases outside gene matches: 16. Germline CDR1 MRHNA, CDR2 SNTAGT. CDR3 residues: CASSLGPVDSGGEQFF. The CDR3 nucleotides read TGTGCCAGCAGTCTCGGTCCCGTTGACTCGGGGGGTGAGCAGTTCTTC.

V and J are TRBV7-9 and TRBJ2-5, with a tentative D call TRBD2 (6 bases). The CDR3 is 14 residues long. V lost 5 bases, J lost 5 bases, and 15 bases lay in between. Germline CDR1 is SEHNR and CDR2 is FQNEAQ (reference sequence). In DNA form, the CDR3 reads TGTGCCAGCAGCCCACAGACTAGTGGGGAGACCCAGTACTTC. Its protein product is CASSPQTSGETQYF.

In this sample, this clonotype turned up a few times. V is TRBV11-2 and J is TRBJ1-1; the D is unclear. From germline, CDR1 is SGHAT and CDR2 FQNNGV. CDR3 length: 15 amino acids. V shed 4 bases and J shed 5 bases, with 17 bases lying between them. The CDR3 spells CASSSSFKGDTEAFF. As DNA, the CDR3 is TGTGCCAGCAGCTCTTCATTCAAGGGAGATACTGAAGCTTTCTTT.

Only a few counts were recorded for this clonotype. The chain joins TRBV12-3 or TRBV12-4 to TRBJ2-3, with 7 bases matching TRBD1. Unmatched junction bases numbered 8, after V lost 7 bases and J lost 4 bases. The length of the CDR3 is 14 residues. CDR3 region: CASMPGQPSDTQYF. The DNA for the CDR3 is TGTGCCAGCATGCCGGGACAGCCCTCAGATACGCAGTATTTT.